Listed here are 22 T cell receptor beta chains from one sample, sequenced in a study of Graves' ophthalmopathy and Graves' hyperthyroidism. CDR3 regions of TCR beta were amplified from RNA transcripts. Second-round multiplex PCR followed a first-round RT-PCR using HTBI primers. TCRdb re-called the multiplex PCR reads through MiXCR, storing one row per CDR3 protein. The sample records 340,000 or so distinct CDR3 sequences, roughly 17% being singletons. What was sequenced was peripheral blood. The source is an adult man with Graves' ophthalmopathy.

The chain recombines TRBV6-2 or TRBV6-3 with TRBJ1-5; D is perhaps TRBD1 (6 bases). V was shortened by 10 bases and J by 1 base, with 14 bases between the two germline ends. The CDR3 is 14 residues long. Germline V gene lookup returns CDR1 MNHEY and CDR2 SVGEGT. CDR3 protein: CAIKMDSSNQPQHF. Here the CDR3 DNA reads TGTGCCATCAAGATGGACAGCAGCAATCAGCCCCAGCATTTT.

This clonotype was counted at least ten times. The chain is built from TRBV19 and TRBJ1-1, with TRBD1 identical over 8 bases. The CDR3 extends over 16 amino acids. CDR1 is LNHDA and CDR2 is SQIVND in the germline V gene (reference sequence). V dropped 5 bases and J dropped 0; count of bases not matched to a gene: 8. CDR3 nucleotide sequence: TGTGCCAGTAGTCTCCGACAGGGGTCGATGAACACTGAAGCTTTCTTT. This gives the protein CASSLRQGSMNTEAFF.

A remark on this clonotype: Germline and junction disagree at one end, which may indicate a read error. This chain's CDR3 is CASTLHRANQPQHF. Written as DNA, the CDR3 is TGTGCCAGCACCCTCCACAGGGCTAATCAGCCCCAGCATTTT. V usage is TRBV4-1 and J usage is TRBJ1-5, with D possibly TRBD1 on 6 matching bases. Germline CDR1 and CDR2: MGHRA and YSYEKL. The CDR3 is made up of 14 amino acids.

Points on this clonotype: One end of the junction does not line up with germline, which may come from a read error. The genes are TRBV5-1 and TRBJ1-3; D is possibly TRBD1 (6 bases). CDR1 and CDR2 from the germline V gene are SGHRS and YFSETQ. This CDR3 has 15 residues. DNA of the CDR3: TGCGCCAGCAGCTTGGGCGTCAGGGGTGGAAACACCATATCTTTT. Its protein is CASSLGVRGGNTISF. Based on the CDR3 plus reference TRBV5-1 and TRBJ1-3, the full variable domain is KAGVTQTPRYLIKTRGQQVTLSCSPISGHRSVSWYQQTPGQGLQFLFEYFSETQRNKGNFPGRFSGRQFSNSRSEMNVSTLELGDSALYLCASSLGVRGGNTISFGEGSWLTVV.

This clonotype was seen repeatedly, ten times or more. The rearrangement joins TRBV20-1 to TRBJ2-7, with a tentative D call TRBD2 (5 bases). This CDR3 spans 13 amino acids. Per the germline V gene, CDR1 is DFQATT and CDR2 is SNEGSKA (reference sequence). V was clipped by 3 bases and J by 6 bases, with 15 bases between them. The DNA of the CDR3 is TGCAGTGCTAGGTCGGGGATATCGAGCGAGCAGTACTTC. Translating gives CSARSGISSEQYF.

This clonotype was counted many times. The chain links TRBV7-9 to TRBJ2-5; no firm D call. The CDR3 covers 14 residues. Trimming took off 5 bases at V and 5 bases at J, with 15 bases between the two ends. Per germline, CDR1 SEHNR and CDR2 FQNEAQ (reference sequence). Written as DNA, the CDR3 is TGTGCCAGCAGCCCCACTGACATGAGGGAGACCCAGTACTTC. This sequence encodes CASSPTDMRETQYF.

The rearrangement uses TRBV12-3 or TRBV12-4 and TRBJ1-2; no definite D call. Trimming left V 5 bases short and J 5 bases short, with 12 bases between. This CDR3 region has 13 residues. In DNA form, the CDR3 reads TGTGCCAGCAGTCCCCACAGCCGGTATGGCTACACCTTC. Its translation: CASSPHSRYGYTF.

This clonotype came up many times. This chain connects TRBV24-1 to TRBJ1-1, with 7 bases identical to TRBD1. CDR1 KGHDR and CDR2 SFDVKD come from the germline V gene. This CDR3 is built from 14 residues. With V trimmed by 5 bases and J by 0 bases, 2 bases remained unmatched. CDR3 sequence (DNA): TGTGCCACCAGTGCAACAGGGGTGAACACTGAAGCTTTCTTT. Amino acid sequence: CATSATGVNTEAFF.

This clonotype has at least ten counts. The chain carries TRBV28 and TRBJ2-2; TRBD2 matches 8 bases. V was clipped by 8 bases and J by 5 bases; unmatched bases: 10. CDR1 is MDHEN and CDR2 is SYDVKM in the germline V gene. The CDR3 has 15 amino acids. CDR3 region: CASPPAGGVTGELFF. CDR3 coding DNA: TGTGCCAGCCCCCCCGCGGGGGGCGTTACCGGGGAGCTGTTTTTT.

This clonotype was recorded many times. This chain links TRBV28 with TRBJ1-6; TRBD1 might be the D (5 bases). CDR1 MDHEN and CDR2 SYDVKM come from the germline V gene. The CDR3 loop spans 15 amino acids. V was trimmed by 6 bases and J by 10 bases, leaving 19 bases between them. CDR3 in amino acids: CASRAWTRRGSPLHF. In DNA, the CDR3 is TGTGCCAGCAGAGCCTGGACACGACGAGGGTCACCCCTCCACTTT.

The chain carries TRBV19 and TRBJ2-7; the match to TRBD2 covers 7 bases. Germline lookup yields CDR1 LNHDA and CDR2 SQIVND (reference sequence). Unmatched junction bases numbered 4, after V lost 6 bases and J lost 2 bases. The CDR3 runs 13 residues. The CDR3 region has the DNA TGTGCCAGTAGCGGGAGGCCCGCCTACGAGCAGTACTTC. This codes for CASSGRPAYEQYF.

In its sample, this clonotype was seen many times. The J gene is TRBJ2-7, the V gene TRBV7-2, with 7 nucleotides matching TRBD2. V lost 2 bases to trimming and J lost 6 bases; unmatched junction nucleotides: 13. CDR1 is SGHTA, CDR2 FQGNSA, per germline. This CDR3 spans 16 amino acids. CDR3 DNA: TGTGCCAGCAGCTTAAGGTCCGCTAGCGGTTCCCGCGAGCAGTACTTC. It is translated as CASSLRSASGSREQYF.

This clonotype has a count of ten or more. The V and J genes are TRBV5-1 and TRBJ2-2, with D unclear. The CDR3 is 11 residues long. Germline V gene lookup returns CDR1 SGHRS and CDR2 YFSETQ. V was cut by 2 bases and J by 7 bases, with 3 bases left in between. CDR3 residues: CASSLIGELFF. As DNA, the CDR3 is TGCGCCAGCAGCTTAATCGGGGAGCTGTTTTTT.

In its sample, this clonotype was seen a few times. This rearrangement joins TRBV12-3 or TRBV12-4 to TRBJ1-2, with D hard to call. This CDR3 is built from 11 residues. V shed 7 bases and J shed 4 bases, with 7 bases lying between them. In nucleotides, the CDR3 is TGTGCCAGCAAAGTTCGCTATGGCTACACCTTC. It yields the protein CASKVRYGYTF.

This clonotype was detected a few times. A much bigger clone sits one base away, suggesting this may be a read error. The chain combines TRBV28 with TRBJ2-7; 7 bases match TRBD2. CDR1 and CDR2 from the germline V gene are MDHEN and SYDVKM. The CDR3 covers 15 residues. CDR3 protein: CVSSRRGRISYEQYF. DNA of the CDR3: TGTGTCAGCTCGCGGCGGGGGAGGATTTCCTACGAGCAGTACTTC. Complete variable domain (other parts from reference TRBV28 and TRBJ2-7): DVKVTQSSRYLVKRTGEKVFLECVQDMDHENMFWYRQDPGLGLRLIYFSYDVKMKEKGDIPEGYSVSREKKERFSLILESASTNQTSMYLCVSSRRGRISYEQYFGPGTRLTVT.

This clonotype was counted many times. The V and J genes are TRBV12-3 or TRBV12-4 and TRBJ2-6; D may be TRBD2 (6 bases). This CDR3 has 16 residues. Trimming removed 6 bases at V and 0 bases at J, with 12 bases between. The CDR3 protein is CASRAPGVSGANVLTF. CDR3 in DNA: TGTGCCAGCAGGGCACCGGGGGTCTCTGGGGCCAACGTCCTGACTTTC.

This clonotype was counted many times. The gene calls are TRBV3-1 and TRBJ2-7, with unresolved D. The V end lost 5 bases, the J end lost 6 bases, and 14 bases lay between the germline ends. There are 13 residues in the CDR3. Germline CDR1 is LGHDT and CDR2 is YNNKEL (reference sequence). The DNA of the CDR3 is TGTGCCAGCAGCTCGCAGCCATCCCTCGAGCAGTACTTC. Protein: CASSSQPSLEQYF.

This clonotype was counted at least ten times. The chain has TRBV12-3 or TRBV12-4 and TRBJ1-5, with D possibly TRBD1 on 6 matching bases. Trimming removed 3 bases at V and 6 bases at J, with 6 bases between. The CDR3 runs 12 residues. CDR3 bases: TGTGCCAGCAGTTTGACAGGTCAGCCCCAGCATTTT. Residues: CASSLTGQPQHF.

In this sample, this clonotype turned up many times. The CDR3 loop is CATQSGGGSSEQYF. The DNA of the CDR3 is TGTGCCACCCAATCAGGGGGCGGCTCATCCGAGCAGTACTTC. This chain connects TRBV19 to TRBJ2-7; TRBD1 matches 8 bases. The V gene end was trimmed by 10 bases and the J gene end by 6 bases; junction bases not matched to a gene: 14. The CDR3 covers 14 residues. CDR1 is LNHDA, CDR2 SQIVND, per germline (reference sequence).

In its sample, this clonotype was seen many times. The CDR3 spells CASSFPGQGTPNTGELFF. The CDR3 coding sequence is TGTGCCAGCAGTTTCCCGGGACAGGGAACCCCGAACACCGGGGAGCTGTTTTTT. The chain carries TRBV28 and TRBJ2-2; 9 bases line up with TRBD1. The CDR3 spans 18 residues. CDR1 is MDHEN, CDR2 SYDVKM, per germline. The J segment lost 0 bases and the V segment lost 3 bases, leaving 8 bases of the junction unmatched.

This clonotype has a handful of counts. The gene calls are TRBV6-2 or TRBV6-3 and TRBJ1-1; D is perhaps TRBD1 (5 bases). In germline, CDR1 is MNHEY, CDR2 SVGEGT. CDR3 size: 13 residues. The V end was cut by 6 bases, the J end by 4 bases, with 12 bases between. This CDR3 reads CASRHGGGTEAFF. In nucleotides, the CDR3 is TGTGCCAGCAGGCACGGGGGAGGCACTGAAGCTTTCTTT.

The sample holds many counts of this clonotype. The rearrangement links TRBV7-9 to TRBJ2-2, with D perhaps matching TRBD2 (5 bases). The V gene's germline CDR1 is SEHNR and CDR2 FQNEAQ (reference sequence). The CDR3 length is 14 residues. V dropped 8 bases and J dropped 6 bases, with 16 bases sitting between them. CDR3 sequence: CASHAVRGPGELFF. For the CDR3, the DNA is TGTGCCAGCCATGCCGTTCGAGGGCCCGGGGAGCTGTTTTTT. The full variable domain, its missing parts supplied by reference TRBV7-9 and TRBJ2-2, is DTGVSQNPRHKITKRGQNVTFRCDPISEHNRLYWYRQTLGQGPEFLTYFQNEAQLEKSRLLSDRFSAERPKGSFSTLEIQRTEQGDSAMYLCASHAVRGPGELFFGEGSRLTVL.